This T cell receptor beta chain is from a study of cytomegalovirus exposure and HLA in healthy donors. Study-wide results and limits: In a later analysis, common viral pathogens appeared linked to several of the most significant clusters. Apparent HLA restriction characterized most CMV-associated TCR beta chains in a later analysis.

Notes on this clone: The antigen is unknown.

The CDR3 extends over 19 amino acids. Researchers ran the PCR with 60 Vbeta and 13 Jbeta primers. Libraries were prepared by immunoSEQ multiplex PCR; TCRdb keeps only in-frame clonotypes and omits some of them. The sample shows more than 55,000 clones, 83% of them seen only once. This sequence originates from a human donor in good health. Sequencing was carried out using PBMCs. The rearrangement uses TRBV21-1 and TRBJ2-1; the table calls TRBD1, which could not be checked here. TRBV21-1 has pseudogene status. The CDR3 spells CASSKDRNRGQVGSNEQFF. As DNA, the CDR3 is TGTGCCAGCAGCAAAGATCGAAACAGGGGTCAGGTCGGTAGCAATGAGCAGTTCTTC.